The TCR beta chain under discussion was sequenced for a study of T cell repertoires in cytomegalovirus infection. Study at large: Use of recently identified HLA-C-restricted and well-studied HLA-B-restricted CMV epitopes was part of the study. Both CMV infection and a matching HLA type were indicated by public TCR beta signatures. Whole-study results and caveats: There were HLA-C-restricted CMV-specific TCR beta clonotypes dominating the ex vivo response.

This clonotype was seen a few times. Its antigen is undetermined. TCRdb re-called the reads through MiXCR, storing one row per CDR3 protein. This table holds approximately 150,000 distinct CDR3 sequences, about a fifth found once. CDR3 length equals 15 residues. Germline V gene sequence: CDR1 SGHTA, CDR2 FQGNSA. The germline V and J ends were trimmed by 2 bases and 2 bases, with 11 bases remaining between them. The material was CD8+ T cells from cultured PBMCs, obtained from culture after CMV antigen stimulation. The chain carries TRBV7-2 and TRBJ2-3; no clear D. The source of this sequence is a human donor in good health (CMV status not recorded). Some clones in this sample may be carry-over from other donors' samples. The CDR3 loop reads CASSLSSTFTDTQYF. In DNA, the CDR3 is TGTGCCAGCAGCTTATCATCGACATTCACAGATACGCAGTATTTT.